The 2 T cell receptor beta chains below come from one sample, sequenced in a study of blood T cell repertoires in COVID-19 (dated by TCRdb to about 2020). The protocol used for the library was the immunoSEQ multiplex PCR assay. This is the immuneACCESS table as TCRdb keeps it, with only in-frame sequences that have V and J called. A part of the clones is gone; compared with another copy, unresolved V genes explain less than half, and the rest is unexplained. This sample comprises under 400,000 clones, over 85% of them detected only once. The ten largest account for 3.9% of the sample. The sample taken for sequencing was peripheral blood. All receptors derive from a woman aged 60-75 years with COVID-19, enrolled during active disease.

This sequence joins TRBV5-4 and TRBJ2-5; possibly TRBD2 for D (6 bases). Trimming removed 0 bases at V and 5 bases at J, with 14 bases between. The length of the CDR3 is 15 residues. Germline loops: CDR1 SGHNT, CDR2 YYREEE (reference sequence). CDR3 loop: CASSLAGGRMETQYF. For the CDR3, the DNA is TGTGCCAGCAGCTTGGCCGGGGGAAGGATGGAGACCCAGTACTTC.

The chain joins TRBV7-3 to TRBJ2-1, with a tentative D call TRBD2 (6 bases). Germline CDR1 is SGHTA and CDR2 is FQGTGA. Trimming left V 6 bases short and J 2 bases short, with 20 bases between. The CDR3 spans 17 residues. The CDR3 loop reads CASSLRTGVFPYNEQFF. CDR3 DNA: TGTGCCAGCAGTCTAAGGACGGGGGTATTCCCCTACAATGAGCAGTTCTTC. The variable domain in full, with the rest retrieved from reference TRBV7-3 and TRBJ2-1, is GAGVSQTPSNKVTEKGKYVELRCDPISGHTALYWYRQSLGQGPEFLIYFQGTGAADDSGLPNDRFFAVRPEGSVSTLKIQRTERGDSAVYLCASSLRTGVFPYNEQFFGPGTRLTVL.